This is a list of T cell receptor beta chains from one sample in a study of shared clonotypes between healthy human individuals. Assay used: immunoSEQ multiplex PCR; TCRdb lists only in-frame clones, some missing. This table holds about 2 million clones, about 95% found once. Sequenced: naive CD8+ T cells sorted from blood. The receptors shown here come from a man aged 18 to 30 in good health. The CDR3 runs from the conserved cysteine through the conserved F or W. A D gene is named only where the DNA matches it firmly. Clone size is shown for a subset of rows, as once, few, many or a class of expanded clone.

V	D	J	size	CDR3	DNA
TRBV5-4	NA	TRBJ2-3	NA	CASSFQGSNTDTQYF	TGTGCCAGCAGCTTTCAGGGGTCCAACACAGATACGCAGTATTTT
TRBV6-1	NA	TRBJ1-2	NA	CASSEGWGGYGYTF	TGTGCCAGCAGTGAAGGATGGGGAGGCTATGGCTACACCTTC
TRBV4-1	NA	TRBJ2-1	once	CASSQDLGSYNEQFF	TGCGCCAGCAGCCAAGATCTAGGGTCCTACAATGAGCAGTTCTTC
TRBV27	NA	TRBJ2-7	NA	CASREDRETMAEQYF	TGTGCCAGCAGGGAGGATCGGGAAACGATGGCCGAGCAGTACTTC
TRBV2	NA	TRBJ2-2	once	CASTRPTGELFF	TGTGCCAGCACCCGGCCGACCGGGGAGCTGTTTTTT
TRBV6-5	NA	TRBJ2-7	NA	CASSQGSSYEQYF	TGTGCCAGCAGTCAAGGGAGCTCCTACGAGCAGTACTTC
TRBV4-2	NA	TRBJ2-7	NA	CASSQGGVYEQYF	TGTGCCAGCAGCCAAGGGGGGGTCTACGAGCAGTACTTC
TRBV6-5	NA	TRBJ1-1	NA	CASRAWGQNTEAFF	TGTGCCAGCAGGGCCTGGGGGCAGAACACTGAAGCTTTCTTT
TRBV5-1	NA	TRBJ1-6	NA	CASSLSPGERSPLHF	TGCGCCAGCAGCTTGTCCCCGGGGGAAAGGTCACCCCTCCACTTT
TRBV6-6	NA	TRBJ2-2	NA	CASSPEIPVGGELFF	TGTGCCAGCAGCCCCGAGATTCCCGTGGGTGGGGAGCTGTTTTTT
TRBV27	NA	TRBJ1-1	NA	CASNPGTPNTEAFF	TGTGCCAGCAACCCCGGGACACCGAACACTGAAGCTTTCTTT
TRBV27	NA	TRBJ1-3	NA	CASSLKSGWLGNTIYF	TGTGCCAGCAGTTTGAAGAGTGGGTGGCTTGGAAACACCATATATTTT
TRBV9	TRBD1	TRBJ1-1	NA	CASSVVKGQGKGTEAFF	TGTGCCAGCAGCGTAGTTAAGGGACAGGGGAAGGGGACTGAAGCTTTCTTT
TRBV5-6	NA	TRBJ1-2	NA	CASSLAVSNYGYTF	TGTGCCAGCAGCTTGGCGGTCTCTAACTATGGCTACACCTTC
TRBV5-6	NA	TRBJ2-7	NA	CASSFPGSYEQYF	TGTGCCAGCAGCTTCCCGGGGTCCTACGAGCAGTACTTC
TRBV27	TRBD1	TRBJ2-7	NA	CASSWSGQGSLTSYEQYF	TGTGCCAGCAGTTGGTCGGGACAGGGGAGCCTTACATCCTACGAGCAGTACTTC
TRBV5-6	NA	TRBJ2-7	NA	CASSLSPGWGSTYEQYF	TGTGCCAGCAGCTTGTCCCCCGGGTGGGGCTCTACCTACGAGCAGTACTTC
TRBV6-6	NA	TRBJ2-7	NA	CASTPTKDSPYEQYF	TGTGCCAGCACCCCAACCAAGGACAGTCCCTACGAGCAGTACTTC
TRBV29-1	NA	TRBJ2-7	NA	CSVADTYEQYF	TGCAGCGTTGCGGACACCTACGAGCAGTACTTC
TRBV27	NA	TRBJ2-3	NA	CASSLVPGTDTQYF	TGTGCCAGCAGTTTAGTGCCCGGCACAGATACGCAGTATTTT
TRBV29-1	NA	TRBJ2-7	NA	CSVEEDNSYEQYF	TGCAGCGTTGAGGAAGATAACTCCTACGAGCAGTACTTC
TRBV4-1	NA	TRBJ2-7	NA	CASSQAPGKGYEQYF	TGCGCCAGCAGCCAGGCTCCGGGAAAAGGGTACGAGCAGTACTTC
TRBV4-1	NA	TRBJ1-1	NA	CASSPEGPRGTEAFF	TGCGCCAGCAGCCCAGAGGGACCGAGGGGCACTGAAGCTTTCTTT
TRBV9	NA	TRBJ1-4	NA	CASSPLHERYPGEKLFF	TGTGCCAGCAGCCCGCTCCACGAGCGTTACCCTGGTGAAAAACTGTTTTTT
TRBV11-3	TRBD2	TRBJ2-7	NA	CASSLTGEGYEQYF	TGTGCCAGCAGCTTAACCGGGGAGGGCTACGAGCAGTACTTC
TRBV27	NA	TRBJ2-5	NA	CASSLPRDNEETQYF	TGTGCCAGCAGTTTACCCCGGGACAACGAAGAGACCCAGTACTTC
TRBV27	TRBD1	TRBJ2-2	NA	CASSLVRTGGVGELFF	TGTGCCAGCAGTTTGGTCCGGACAGGGGGCGTGGGGGAGCTGTTTTTT
TRBV7-2	NA	TRBJ1-1	NA	CASSLDVGQGANTEAFF	TGTGCCAGCAGCTTAGACGTGGGGCAGGGAGCGAACACTGAAGCTTTCTTT
TRBV30	TRBD1	TRBJ1-1	once	CAWGGTDNTEAFF	TGTGCCTGGGGTGGGACAGATAACACTGAAGCTTTCTTT
TRBV5-4	NA	TRBJ2-2	NA	CASSFSGRGTGELFF	TGTGCCAGCAGCTTTTCGGGACGAGGCACCGGGGAGCTGTTTTTT
TRBV7-8	NA	TRBJ2-1	NA	CASSRQIDEQFF	TGTGCCAGCAGTAGACAAATCGATGAGCAGTTCTTC
TRBV6-5	TRBD1	TRBJ2-2	NA	CASSYWTGEGPGELFF	TGTGCCAGCAGTTACTGGACAGGGGAAGGACCCGGGGAGCTGTTTTTT
TRBV5-1	TRBD1	TRBJ2-7	NA	CASSYGQGGSYEQYF	TGCGCCAGCAGCTACGGACAGGGGGGTTCCTACGAGCAGTACTTC
TRBV5-6	NA	TRBJ2-7	NA	CASSLTGRYEQYF	TGTGCCAGCAGCTTGACAGGGAGGTACGAGCAGTACTTC
TRBV18	NA	TRBJ1-1	NA	CASSQQDAEAFF	TGTGCCAGCTCACAACAGGATGCTGAAGCTTTCTTT
TRBV6-5	NA	TRBJ1-1	once	CASSYSSGGTEAFF	TGTGCCAGCAGTTACTCGAGTGGGGGCACTGAAGCTTTCTTT
TRBV11-2	NA	TRBJ2-2	NA	CASSWESGELFF	TGTGCCAGCAGTTGGGAGTCCGGGGAGCTGTTTTTT
TRBV5-4	TRBD2	TRBJ2-3	once	CASSPDPASGGAGTDTQYF	TGTGCCAGCAGCCCCGATCCGGCTAGCGGGGGGGCCGGCACAGATACGCAGTATTTT
TRBV15	NA	TRBJ2-5	NA	CATSRDPLWGRETQYF	TGTGCCACCAGCAGGGACCCGTTGTGGGGACGGGAGACCCAGTACTTC
TRBV28	TRBD2	TRBJ2-1	NA	CASSRAGGYNEQFF	TGTGCCAGCAGCCGAGCGGGGGGGTACAATGAGCAGTTCTTC
TRBV4-1	TRBD1	TRBJ2-7	NA	CASSTRTGADEQYF	TGCGCCAGCAGCACTCGAACAGGGGCTGACGAGCAGTACTTC
TRBV5-1	NA	TRBJ2-1	NA	CASSLTSLDEQFF	TGCGCCAGCAGCTTGACTAGTTTAGACGAGCAGTTCTTC
TRBV5-4	NA	TRBJ1-1	NA	CASSMDISLTEAFF	TGTGCCAGCAGTATGGACATCTCGTTGACTGAAGCTTTCTTT
TRBV2	NA	TRBJ1-4	NA	CASSEGDGDEKLFF	TGTGCCAGCAGTGAAGGGGACGGGGATGAAAAACTGTTTTTT
TRBV27	NA	TRBJ1-6	NA	CASSYGGGGSPLHF	TGTGCCAGCAGTTACGGGGGAGGGGGATCACCCCTCCACTTT
TRBV7-9	NA	TRBJ2-1	once	CASSRPYLNNEQFF	TGTGCCAGCAGCCGACCCTATCTTAACAATGAGCAGTTCTTC
TRBV9	TRBD2	TRBJ2-3	NA	CASSDERGLAGGVTDTQYF	TGTGCCAGCAGCGACGAAAGGGGACTAGCGGGAGGGGTAACAGATACGCAGTATTTT
TRBV29-1	TRBD1	TRBJ1-4	NA	CSVERGGGEKLFF	TGCAGCGTTGAACGAGGGGGCGGTGAAAAACTGTTTTTT
TRBV5-1	NA	TRBJ2-3	NA	CASSLARSGTDTQYF	TGCGCCAGCAGCTTGGCCCGGTCTGGCACAGATACGCAGTATTTT
TRBV9	TRBD2	TRBJ2-7	NA	CASSVVAGFPYEQYF	TGTGCCAGCAGCGTCGTAGCGGGGTTCCCCTACGAGCAGTACTTC
TRBV27	NA	TRBJ1-4	NA	CASSLLMATNEKLFF	TGTGCCAGCAGCTTACTGATGGCAACTAATGAAAAACTGTTTTTT
TRBV6-1	NA	TRBJ2-7	NA	CASSEGLSGGGYEQYF	TGTGCCAGCAGTGAAGGCCTAAGCGGAGGGGGTTACGAGCAGTACTTC
TRBV4-1	NA	TRBJ2-7	NA	CASSQDRAGSYEQYF	TGCGCCAGCAGCCAAGATAGAGCCGGCTCCTACGAGCAGTACTTC
TRBV4-2	NA	TRBJ2-1	NA	CASSQEALPYNEQFF	TGTGCCAGCAGCCAAGAAGCCCTACCCTACAATGAGCAGTTCTTC
TRBV27	NA	TRBJ2-5	once	CASSSQGTAQETQYF	TGTGCCAGCAGTTCTCAGGGGACTGCCCAAGAGACCCAGTACTTC